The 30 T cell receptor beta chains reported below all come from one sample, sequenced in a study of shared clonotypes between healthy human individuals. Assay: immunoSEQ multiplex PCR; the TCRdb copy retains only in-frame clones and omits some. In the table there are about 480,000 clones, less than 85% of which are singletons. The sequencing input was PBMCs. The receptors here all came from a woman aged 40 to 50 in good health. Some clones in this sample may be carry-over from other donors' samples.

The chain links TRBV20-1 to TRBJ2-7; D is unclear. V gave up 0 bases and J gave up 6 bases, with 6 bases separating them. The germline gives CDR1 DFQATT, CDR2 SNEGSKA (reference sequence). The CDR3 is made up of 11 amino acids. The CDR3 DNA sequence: TGCAGTGCTAGAGATCCGGTCGAGCAGTACTTC. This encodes CSARDPVEQYF.

CDR3 loop: CASSLRFGEQYF. The CDR3 coding sequence is TGCGCCAGCAGCTTAAGGTTTGGCGAGCAGTACTTC. The chain recombines TRBV5-1 with TRBJ2-7, with D hard to call. Trimming cost V 2 bases and J 6 bases, with 9 bases left between them. The CDR3 totals 12 residues. Germline V gene sequence: CDR1 SGHRS, CDR2 YFSETQ.

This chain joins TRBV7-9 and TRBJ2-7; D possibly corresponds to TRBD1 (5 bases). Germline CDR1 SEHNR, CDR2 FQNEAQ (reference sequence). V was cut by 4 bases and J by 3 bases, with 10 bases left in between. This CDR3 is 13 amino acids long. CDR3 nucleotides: TGTGCCAGCAGCTGGGGCAGCTTCTACGAGCAGTACTTC. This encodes CASSWGSFYEQYF.

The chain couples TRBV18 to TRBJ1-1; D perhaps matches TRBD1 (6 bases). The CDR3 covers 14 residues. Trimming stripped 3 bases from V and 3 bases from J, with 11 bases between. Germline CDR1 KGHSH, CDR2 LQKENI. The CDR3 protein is CASSPRGGDTEAFF. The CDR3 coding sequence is TGTGCCAGCTCACCCCGAGGGGGGGACACTGAAGCTTTCTTT.

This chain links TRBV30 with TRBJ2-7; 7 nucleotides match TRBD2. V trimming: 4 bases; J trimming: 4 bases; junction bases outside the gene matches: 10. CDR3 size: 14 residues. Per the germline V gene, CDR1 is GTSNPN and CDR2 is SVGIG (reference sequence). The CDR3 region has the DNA TGTGCCTGGAAAACTGGCGGGAGATTGTACGAGCAGTACTTC. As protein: CAWKTGGRLYEQYF. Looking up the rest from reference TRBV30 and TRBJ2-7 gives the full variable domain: SQTIHQWPATLVQPVGSPLSLECTVEGTSNPNLYWYRQAAGRGLQLLFYSVGIGQISSEVPQNLSASRPQDRQFILSSKKLLLSDSGFYLCAWKTGGRLYEQYFGPGTRLTVT.

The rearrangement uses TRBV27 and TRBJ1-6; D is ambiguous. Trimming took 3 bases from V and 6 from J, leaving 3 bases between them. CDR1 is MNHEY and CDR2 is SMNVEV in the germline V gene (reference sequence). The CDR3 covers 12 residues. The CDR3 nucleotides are TGTGCCAGCAGTTTCAGTAATTCACCCCTCCACTTT. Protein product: CASSFSNSPLHF.

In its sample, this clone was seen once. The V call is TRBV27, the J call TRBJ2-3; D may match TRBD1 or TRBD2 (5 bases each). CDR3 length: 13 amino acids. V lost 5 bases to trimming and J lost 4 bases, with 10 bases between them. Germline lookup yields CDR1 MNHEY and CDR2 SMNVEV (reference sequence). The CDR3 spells CASSTRGADTQYF. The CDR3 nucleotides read TGTGCCAGCAGTACCCGAGGGGCAGATACGCAGTATTTT.

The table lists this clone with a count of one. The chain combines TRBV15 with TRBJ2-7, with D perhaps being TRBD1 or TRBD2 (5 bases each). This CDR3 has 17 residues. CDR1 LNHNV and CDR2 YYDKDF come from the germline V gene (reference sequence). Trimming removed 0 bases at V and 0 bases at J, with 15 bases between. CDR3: CATSRDRGSKISYEQYF. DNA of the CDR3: TGTGCCACCAGCAGAGATCGGGGCAGTAAGATCTCCTACGAGCAGTACTTC. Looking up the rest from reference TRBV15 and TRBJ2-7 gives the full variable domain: DAMVIQNPRYQVTQFGKPVTLSCSQTLNHNVMYWYQQKSSQAPKLLFHYYDKDFNNEADTPDNFQSRRPNTSFCFLDIRSPGLGDTAMYLCATSRDRGSKISYEQYFGPGTRLTVT.

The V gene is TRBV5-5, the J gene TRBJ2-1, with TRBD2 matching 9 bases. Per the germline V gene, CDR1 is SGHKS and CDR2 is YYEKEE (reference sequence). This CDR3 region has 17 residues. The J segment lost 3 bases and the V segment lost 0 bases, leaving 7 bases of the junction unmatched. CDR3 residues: CASSLGLAGAGYNEQFF. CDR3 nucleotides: TGTGCCAGCAGCTTGGGGTTAGCGGGAGCTGGCTACAATGAGCAGTTCTTC. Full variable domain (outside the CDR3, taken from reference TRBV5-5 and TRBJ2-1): DAGVTQSPTHLIKTRGQQVTLRCSPISGHKSVSWYQQVLGQGPQFIFQYYEKEERGRGNFPDRFSARQFPNYSSELNVNALLLGDSALYLCASSLGLAGAGYNEQFFGPGTRLTVL.

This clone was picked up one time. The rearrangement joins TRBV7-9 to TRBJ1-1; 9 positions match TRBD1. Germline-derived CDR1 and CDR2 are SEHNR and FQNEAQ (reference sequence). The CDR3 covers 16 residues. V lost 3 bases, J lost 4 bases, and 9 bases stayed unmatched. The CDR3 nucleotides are TGTGCCAGCAGCTTCGCCGGGACAGGGCGGAGCACTGAAGCTTTCTTT. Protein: CASSFAGTGRSTEAFF.

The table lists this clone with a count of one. CDR3 region: CASSEPQGAFSEQFF. The CDR3 DNA sequence: TGTGCCAGCAGTGAACCGCAGGGGGCTTTCAGTGAGCAGTTCTTC. The rearrangement joins TRBV2 to TRBJ2-1, with 8 bases fitting TRBD1. Germline trimming cut 2 bases from V and 9 bases from J; bases unmatched to any gene: 9. This CDR3 region has 15 residues. The V gene's germline CDR1 is SNHLY and CDR2 FYNNEI. Full variable domain (remainder filled in from reference TRBV2 and TRBJ2-1): EPEVTQTPSHQVTQMGQEVILRCVPISNHLYFYWYRQILGQKVEFLVSFYNNEISEKSEIFDDQFSVERPDGSNFTLKIRSTKLEDSAMYFCASSEPQGAFSEQFFGPGTRLTVL.

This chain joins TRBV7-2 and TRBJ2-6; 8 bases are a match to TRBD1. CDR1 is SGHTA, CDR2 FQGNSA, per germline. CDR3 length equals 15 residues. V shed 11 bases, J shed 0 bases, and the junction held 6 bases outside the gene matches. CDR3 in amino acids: CAAGQVDSGANVLTF. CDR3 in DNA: TGTGCCGCGGGACAGGTTGACTCTGGGGCCAACGTCCTGACTTTC.

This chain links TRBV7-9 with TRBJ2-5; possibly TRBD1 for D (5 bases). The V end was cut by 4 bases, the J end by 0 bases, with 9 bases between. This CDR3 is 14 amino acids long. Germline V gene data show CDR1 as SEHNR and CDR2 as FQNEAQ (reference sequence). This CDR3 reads CASSSDMHQETQYF. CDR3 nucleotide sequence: TGTGCCAGCAGCTCGGACATGCACCAAGAGACCCAGTACTTC.

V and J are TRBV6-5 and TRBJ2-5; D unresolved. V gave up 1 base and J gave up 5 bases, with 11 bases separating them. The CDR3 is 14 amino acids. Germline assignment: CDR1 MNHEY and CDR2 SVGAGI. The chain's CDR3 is CASSYFQEGETQYF. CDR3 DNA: TGTGCCAGCAGTTACTTCCAGGAAGGGGAGACCCAGTACTTC.

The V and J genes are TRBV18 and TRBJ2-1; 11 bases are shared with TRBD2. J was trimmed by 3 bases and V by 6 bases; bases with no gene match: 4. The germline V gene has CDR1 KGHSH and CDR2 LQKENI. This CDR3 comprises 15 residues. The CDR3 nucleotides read TGTGCCAGCTCGTCGACTAGCGGGATCTACAATGAGCAGTTCTTC. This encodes CASSSTSGIYNEQFF.

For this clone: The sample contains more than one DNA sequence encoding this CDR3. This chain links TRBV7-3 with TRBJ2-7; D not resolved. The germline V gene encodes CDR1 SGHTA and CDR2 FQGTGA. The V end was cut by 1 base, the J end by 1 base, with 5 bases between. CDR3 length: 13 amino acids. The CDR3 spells CASSLRPSYEQYF. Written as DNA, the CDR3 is TGTGCCAGCAGCTTAAGACCGTCCTACGAGCAGTACTTC. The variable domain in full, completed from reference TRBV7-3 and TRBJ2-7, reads GAGVSQTPSNKVTEKGKYVELRCDPISGHTALYWYRQSLGQGPEFLIYFQGTGAADDSGLPNDRFFAVRPEGSVSTLKIQRTERGDSAVYLCASSLRPSYEQYFGPGTRLTVT.

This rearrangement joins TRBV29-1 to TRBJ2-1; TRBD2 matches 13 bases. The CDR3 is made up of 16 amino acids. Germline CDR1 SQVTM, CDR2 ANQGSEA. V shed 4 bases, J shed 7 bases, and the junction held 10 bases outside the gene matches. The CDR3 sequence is CSVVNPGLAGVNEQFF. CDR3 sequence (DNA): TGCAGCGTTGTTAACCCAGGACTAGCGGGAGTTAATGAGCAGTTCTTC.

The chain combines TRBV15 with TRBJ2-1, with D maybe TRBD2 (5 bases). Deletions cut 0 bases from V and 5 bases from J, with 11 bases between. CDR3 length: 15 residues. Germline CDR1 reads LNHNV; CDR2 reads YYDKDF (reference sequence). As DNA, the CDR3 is TGTGCCACCAGCAGAGATCGGGGTAGCCACAATGAGCAGTTCTTC. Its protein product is CATSRDRGSHNEQFF.

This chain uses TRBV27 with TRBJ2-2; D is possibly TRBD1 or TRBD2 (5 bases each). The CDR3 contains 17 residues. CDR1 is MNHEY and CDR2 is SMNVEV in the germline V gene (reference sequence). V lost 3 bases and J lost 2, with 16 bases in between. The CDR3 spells CASSLGPRVFNTGELFF. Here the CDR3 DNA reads TGTGCCAGCAGTTTGGGACCGAGGGTATTCAACACCGGGGAGCTGTTTTTT.

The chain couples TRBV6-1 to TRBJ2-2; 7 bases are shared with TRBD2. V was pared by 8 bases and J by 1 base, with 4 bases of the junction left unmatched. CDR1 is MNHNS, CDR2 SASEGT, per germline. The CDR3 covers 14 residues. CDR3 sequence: CASLLAMNTGELFF. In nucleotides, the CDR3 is TGTGCCAGCTTACTAGCGATGAACACCGGGGAGCTGTTTTTT.

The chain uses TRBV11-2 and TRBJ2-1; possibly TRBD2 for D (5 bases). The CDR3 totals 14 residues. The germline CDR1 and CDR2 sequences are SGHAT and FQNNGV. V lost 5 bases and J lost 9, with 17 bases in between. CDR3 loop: CASSPGLSGSEQFF. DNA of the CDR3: TGTGCCAGCAGCCCCGGACTGTCGGGGAGTGAGCAGTTCTTC.

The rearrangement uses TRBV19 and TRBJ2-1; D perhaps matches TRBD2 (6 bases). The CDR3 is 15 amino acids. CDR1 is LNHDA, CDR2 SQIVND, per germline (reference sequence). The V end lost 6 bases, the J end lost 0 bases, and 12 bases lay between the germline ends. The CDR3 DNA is TGTGCCAGTAGCGCGACTAGTCGCTCCTACAATGAGCAGTTCTTC. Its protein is CASSATSRSYNEQFF.

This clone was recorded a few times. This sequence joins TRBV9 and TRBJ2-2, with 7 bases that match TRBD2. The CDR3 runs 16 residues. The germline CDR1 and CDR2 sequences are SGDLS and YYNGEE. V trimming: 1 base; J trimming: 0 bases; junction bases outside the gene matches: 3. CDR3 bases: TGTGCCAGCAGCGTATGGGCGGGAGCGAACACCGGGGAGCTGTTTTTT. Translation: CASSVWAGANTGELFF.

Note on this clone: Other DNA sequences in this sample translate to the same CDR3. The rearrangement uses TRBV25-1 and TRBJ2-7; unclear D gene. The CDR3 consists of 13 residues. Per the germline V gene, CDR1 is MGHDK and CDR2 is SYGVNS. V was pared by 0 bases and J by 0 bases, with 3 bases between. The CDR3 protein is CASSEYRSYEQYF. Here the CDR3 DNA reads TGTGCCAGCAGTGAATACCGCTCCTACGAGCAGTACTTC.

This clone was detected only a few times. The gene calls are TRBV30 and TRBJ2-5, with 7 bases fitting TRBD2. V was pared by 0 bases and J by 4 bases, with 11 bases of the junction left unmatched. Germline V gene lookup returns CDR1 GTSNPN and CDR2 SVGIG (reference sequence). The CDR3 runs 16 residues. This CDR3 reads CAWSVGGRASGETQYF. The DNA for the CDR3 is TGTGCCTGGAGTGTTGGGGGGAGGGCCTCGGGAGAGACCCAGTACTTC. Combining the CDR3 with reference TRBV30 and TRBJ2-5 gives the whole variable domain SQTIHQWPATLVQPVGSPLSLECTVEGTSNPNLYWYRQAAGRGLQLLFYSVGIGQISSEVPQNLSASRPQDRQFILSSKKLLLSDSGFYLCAWSVGGRASGETQYFGPGTRLLVL.

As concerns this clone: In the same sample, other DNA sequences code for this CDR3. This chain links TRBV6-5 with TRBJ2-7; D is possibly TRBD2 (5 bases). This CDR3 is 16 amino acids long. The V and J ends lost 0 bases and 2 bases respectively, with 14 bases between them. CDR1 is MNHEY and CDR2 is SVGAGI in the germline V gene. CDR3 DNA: TGTGCCAGCAGTTACTCGTGGACTCCTAGCCCCTACGAGCAGTACTTC. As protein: CASSYSWTPSPYEQYF.

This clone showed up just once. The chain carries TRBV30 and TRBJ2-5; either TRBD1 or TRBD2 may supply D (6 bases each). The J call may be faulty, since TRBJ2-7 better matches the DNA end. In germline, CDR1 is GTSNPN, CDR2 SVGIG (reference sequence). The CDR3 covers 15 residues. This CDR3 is CACHRERLDLYEQYF. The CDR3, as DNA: TGTGCCTGCCACAGGGAGAGACTAGACTTGTACGAGCAGTACTTC.

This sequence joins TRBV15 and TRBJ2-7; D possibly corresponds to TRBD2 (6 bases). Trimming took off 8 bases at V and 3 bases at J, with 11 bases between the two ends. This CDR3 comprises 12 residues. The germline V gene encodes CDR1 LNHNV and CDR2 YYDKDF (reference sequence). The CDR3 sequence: CATSGLGYEQYF. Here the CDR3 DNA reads TGTGCCACCTCGGGACTTGGCTACGAGCAGTACTTC. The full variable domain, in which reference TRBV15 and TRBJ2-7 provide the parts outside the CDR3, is DAMVIQNPRYQVTQFGKPVTLSCSQTLNHNVMYWYQQKSSQAPKLLFHYYDKDFNNEADTPDNFQSRRPNTSFCFLDIRSPGLGDTAMYLCATSGLGYEQYFGPGTRLTVT.

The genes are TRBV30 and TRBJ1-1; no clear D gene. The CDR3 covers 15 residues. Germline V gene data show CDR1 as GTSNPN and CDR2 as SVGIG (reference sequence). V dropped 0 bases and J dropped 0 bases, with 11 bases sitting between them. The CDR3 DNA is TGTGCCTGGAGTGTACTGAAGGACCTGAACACTGAAGCTTTCTTT. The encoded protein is CAWSVLKDLNTEAFF.

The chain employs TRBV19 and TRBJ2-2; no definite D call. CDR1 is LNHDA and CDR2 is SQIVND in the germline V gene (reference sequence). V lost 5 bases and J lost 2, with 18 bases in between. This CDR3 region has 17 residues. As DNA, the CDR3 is TGTGCCAGTAGTGCAACCTATGGACGGAAAAACACCGGGGAGCTGTTTTTT. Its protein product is CASSATYGRKNTGELFF.